These 24 T cell receptor beta chains were all obtained from the same sample, sequenced in a study of T cell responses to AZD1222 COVID-19 vaccine. Repertoires were generated with immunoSEQ multiplex PCR, while TCRdb's copy carries only in-frame clones and drops some. The sample has 95,000 to 150,000 clones, roughly nine tenths seen once. The sample in question was peripheral blood, obtained on day 0 of AZD1222 vaccination. The receptors come from an adult in good health.

The chain is built from TRBV7-9 and TRBJ2-7; 10 nucleotides align to TRBD1. The V gene's germline CDR1 is SEHNR and CDR2 FQNEAQ (reference sequence). With 5 bases clipped from V and 4 bases from J, the junction kept 5 bases outside the gene matches. The CDR3 loop spans 14 amino acids. CDR3 DNA: TGTGCCAGCAGCCCGGGACAGGGGCTGTACGAGCAGTACTTC. Residues: CASSPGQGLYEQYF.

This clone occurred a few times. CDR3 nucleotide sequence: TGTGCCAGCAGAGAACAGGGGACTGAAGCTTTCTTT. This sequence encodes CASREQGTEAFF. This chain uses TRBV27 with TRBJ1-1; 7 bases are shared with TRBD1. CDR3 length: 12 residues. J was trimmed by 5 bases and V by 6 bases; bases with no gene match: 3. CDR1 is MNHEY, CDR2 SMNVEV, per germline (reference sequence).

The rearrangement links TRBV19 to TRBJ2-2; 15 bases map to TRBD2. This CDR3 spans 18 amino acids. The V and J ends lost 6 bases and 3 bases, in that order; junction bases with no gene match: 8. Per germline, CDR1 LNHDA and CDR2 SQIVND (reference sequence). As DNA, the CDR3 is TGTGCCAGTAGAGGACTAGCGGGAGGGTTCCGTTACACCGGGGAGCTGTTTTTT. It translates to CASRGLAGGFRYTGELFF.

This sequence joins TRBV2 and TRBJ2-7, with TRBD2 identical over 9 bases. After removal of 4 bases from V and 3 bases from J, the junction contained 4 bases not matched to a gene. The CDR3 totals 14 residues. CDR1 is SNHLY and CDR2 is FYNNEI in the germline V gene. CDR3 sequence (DNA): TGTGCCAGCAGTGTTGATAGCGGGAGCTACGAGCAGTACTTC. Amino acid sequence: CASSVDSGSYEQYF.

This rearrangement joins TRBV6-5 to TRBJ2-7; 7 bases line up with TRBD1. Germline values: CDR1 MNHEY, CDR2 SVGAGI. This CDR3 comprises 14 residues. Trimming cost V 6 bases and J 0 bases; bases outside gene matches: 5. CDR3 nucleotide sequence: TGTGCCAGCAGAGAGGGACAGCTCTCCTACGAGCAGTACTTC. Translated, it gives CASREGQLSYEQYF.

The chain combines TRBV9 with TRBJ1-3; a possible D gene is TRBD1 (5 bases). Germline lookup yields CDR1 SGDLS and CDR2 YYNGEE. CDR3 size: 16 residues. V was shortened by 4 bases and J by 0 bases, with 14 bases between the two germline ends. The CDR3 DNA reads TGTGCCAGCAGCAAACGCGAGGGGAGCTCTGGAAACACCATATATTTT. This codes for CASSKREGSSGNTIYF. The full variable domain, its missing parts supplied by reference TRBV9 and TRBJ1-3, is DSGVTQTPKHLITATGQRVTLRCSPRSGDLSVYWYQQSLDQGLQFLIQYYNGEERAKGNILERFSAQQFPDLHSELNLSSLELGDSALYFCASSKREGSSGNTIYFGEGSWLTVV.

This chain connects TRBV15 to TRBJ2-2; 11 bases line up with TRBD1. Looked up from germline, CDR1 is LNHNV and CDR2 is YYDKDF (reference sequence). With V trimmed by 1 base and J by 4 bases, 8 bases remained unmatched. The CDR3 totals 18 residues. The CDR3 DNA follows: TGTGCCACCAGCAGAGCCAGAGGGACAGGGGGAAGCACCGGGGAGCTGTTTTTT. Translation: CATSRARGTGGSTGELFF.

CDR3 nucleotide sequence: TGTGCCAGCAGTCGGACACCCGACTCCTACGAGCAGTACTTC. Translation gives CASSRTPDSYEQYF. The V gene is TRBV27, the J gene TRBJ2-7; a possible D gene is TRBD1 (5 bases). This CDR3 is built from 14 residues. V was trimmed by 5 bases and J by 0 bases, leaving 11 bases between them. Per germline, CDR1 MNHEY and CDR2 SMNVEV (reference sequence).

This chain connects TRBV28 to TRBJ2-7, with TRBD1 matching 9 bases. CDR3 size: 15 residues. Germline lookup yields CDR1 MDHEN and CDR2 SYDVKM. V shed 4 bases, J shed 2 bases, and the junction held 6 bases outside the gene matches. The CDR3 sequence is CASSSGTGIPYEQYF. CDR3 in DNA: TGTGCCAGCAGTTCCGGGACAGGGATCCCCTACGAGCAGTACTTC.

The rearrangement links TRBV19 to TRBJ2-3, with a weak D call TRBD2 (7 bases). Germline lookup yields CDR1 LNHDA and CDR2 SQIVND (reference sequence). The ends were cut back, 5 bases at V and 4 bases at J, with 16 bases in the middle. This CDR3 has 15 residues. DNA for the CDR3: TGTGCCAGTAGTCCCAGGGGAGGGGTCGCAGATACGCAGTATTTT. Protein: CASSPRGGVADTQYF.

The chain carries TRBV7-3 and TRBJ2-3; TRBD1 agrees at 9 bases. Germline CDR1 SGHTA, CDR2 FQGTGA. J gave up 1 base and V 5 bases, and 7 bases lay outside the gene matches. The CDR3 covers 16 residues. DNA of the CDR3: TGTGCCAGCAGCCTGGGACAGGGCATCGGCACAGATACGCAGTATTTT. Translated: CASSLGQGIGTDTQYF.

The rearrangement uses TRBV27 and TRBJ2-7, with D tentatively TRBD1 (6 bases). This CDR3 contains 11 residues. V was cut by 5 bases and J by 8 bases, with 10 bases left in between. Germline CDR1 and CDR2: MNHEY and SMNVEV (reference sequence). The CDR3 reads CASSTTGKQYF. The CDR3 DNA follows: TGTGCCAGCAGTACAACAGGGAAGCAGTACTTC.

V usage is TRBV7-2 and J usage is TRBJ2-3; D remains ambiguous. V was trimmed by 1 base and J by 6 bases, leaving 17 bases between them. Per germline, CDR1 SGHTA and CDR2 FQGNSA. The CDR3 loop spans 16 amino acids. CDR3 sequence (DNA): TGTGCCAGCAGCTTAGGGATGGGTATTCGTACCGATACGCAGTATTTT. Protein product: CASSLGMGIRTDTQYF.

J is TRBJ1-6 and V is TRBV7-8, with TRBD1 matching 7 bases. J lost 6 bases, V lost 3 bases, and 5 bases had no gene match. CDR3 length: 15 residues. Germline V CDR1 and CDR2: SGHVS, FQNEAQ. Here the CDR3 DNA reads TGTGCCAGCAGCTTGTCCGGGACAGTTAATTCACCCCTCCACTTT. This translates into CASSLSGTVNSPLHF.

The chain uses TRBV9 and TRBJ2-7, with TRBD2 matching over 10 bases. The CDR3 loop spans 14 amino acids. J gave up 1 base and V 2 bases, and 0 bases lay outside the gene matches. CDR1 and CDR2 from the germline V gene are SGDLS and YYNGEE. In DNA, the CDR3 is TGTGCCAGCAGCGTGGGACTAGCGTCCTACGAGCAGTACTTC. It yields the protein CASSVGLASYEQYF.

V is TRBV5-4 and J is TRBJ2-2, with D unresolved. The germline V and J ends were trimmed by 1 base and 0 bases, with 10 bases remaining between them. The CDR3 has 16 amino acids. CDR1 SGHNT and CDR2 YYREEE come from the germline V gene (reference sequence). The CDR3: CASSLWDSANTGELFF. The CDR3 DNA reads TGTGCCAGCAGCTTGTGGGATTCGGCGAACACCGGGGAGCTGTTTTTT.

This chain connects TRBV3-1 (or the pseudogene TRBV3-2) to TRBJ2-6; a weak D match, TRBD1 (5 bases). CDR3 length equals 19 residues. Germline values: CDR1 LGHDT, CDR2 YNNKEL (reference sequence). Trimming shortened V by 4 bases and J by 2 bases, and 21 bases separated the two germline ends. CDR3 sequence: CASSPWRQTSSPGANVLTF. The CDR3 DNA reads TGTGCCAGCAGCCCGTGGCGACAGACTTCGTCCCCTGGGGCCAACGTCCTGACTTTC.

This clone was seen once. The chain couples TRBV11-1 to TRBJ2-5, with D tentatively TRBD2 (5 bases). Germline-derived CDR1 and CDR2 are SGHAT and FQDESV (reference sequence). Trimming left V 5 bases short and J 1 base short, with 17 bases between. CDR3 length equals 16 residues. CDR3 region: CASSQRLTRFQETQYF. The CDR3 nucleotides read TGTGCCAGCAGCCAAAGACTAACTCGGTTCCAAGAGACCCAGTACTTC.

The chain links TRBV27 to TRBJ1-4; unclear D gene. This CDR3 comprises 16 residues. V gave up 2 bases and J gave up 0 bases, with 10 bases separating them. Germline V CDR1 and CDR2: MNHEY, SMNVEV (reference sequence). The CDR3 sequence is CASSLSPSATNEKLFF. The CDR3 bases are TGTGCCAGCAGTTTAAGTCCCTCGGCAACTAATGAAAAACTGTTTTTT.

The J gene is TRBJ1-2, the V gene TRBV6-5, with D maybe TRBD1 (5 bases). The V gene's germline CDR1 is MNHEY and CDR2 SVGAGI. This CDR3 has 12 residues. V lost 7 bases and J lost 4, with 10 bases in between. This chain's CDR3 is CASTGGSYGYTF. CDR3 bases: TGTGCCAGCACCGGGGGTTCCTATGGCTACACCTTC.

The chain uses TRBV7-9 and TRBJ1-4; 12 nucleotides align to TRBD1. The CDR3 totals 17 residues. V was pared by 5 bases and J by 4 bases, with 8 bases of the junction left unmatched. Germline assignment: CDR1 SEHNR and CDR2 FQNEAQ (reference sequence). The CDR3 sequence: CASSLPGQGALNEKLFF. For the CDR3, the DNA is TGTGCCAGCAGCCTACCGGGACAGGGGGCTCTTAATGAAAAACTGTTTTTT. Based on the CDR3 plus reference TRBV7-9 and TRBJ1-4, the full variable domain is DTGVSQNPRHKITKRGQNVTFRCDPISEHNRLYWYRQTLGQGPEFLTYFQNEAQLEKSRLLSDRFSAERPKGSFSTLEIQRTEQGDSAMYLCASSLPGQGALNEKLFFGSGTQLSVL.

This sequence joins TRBV7-2 and TRBJ2-7; 8 bases align to TRBD1. J lost 3 bases, V lost 5 bases, and 9 bases had no gene match. The CDR3 is made up of 15 amino acids. CDR1 and CDR2 (germline): SGHTA, FQGNSA. CDR3 nucleotides: TGTGCCAGCAGCCGTACGCGGGACAGGTACTACGAGCAGTACTTC. This translates into CASSRTRDRYYEQYF.

The chain links TRBV28 to TRBJ1-4; D ambiguous. Germline V lookup: CDR1 MDHEN, CDR2 SYDVKM. The CDR3 extends over 14 amino acids. V lost 5 bases and J 3 bases, leaving 10 bases between the germline ends. CDR3 DNA sequence: TGTGCCAGCAGTGAAACAGATGCTAATGAAAAACTGTTTTTT. Translation: CASSETDANEKLFF. Looking up the rest from reference TRBV28 and TRBJ1-4 gives the full variable domain: DVKVTQSSRYLVKRTGEKVFLECVQDMDHENMFWYRQDPGLGLRLIYFSYDVKMKEKGDIPEGYSVSREKKERFSLILESASTNQTSMYLCASSETDANEKLFFGSGTQLSVL.

This chain joins TRBV4-2 and TRBJ1-1; 7 nucleotides agree with TRBD1. J gave up 0 bases and V 1 base, and 2 bases lay outside the gene matches. This CDR3 region has 15 residues. Germline loops: CDR1 LGHNA, CDR2 YNFKEQ. CDR3 in DNA: TGTGCCAGCAGCCAAGGACAGGGTCTGAACACTGAAGCTTTCTTT. Translating it yields CASSQGQGLNTEAFF.